The 11 T cell receptor beta chains below were found in one sample sequenced in a study of spatial heterogeneity in lung cancer. A single record per CDR3 protein comes from TCRdb applying MiXCR to the 5' RACE reads. This sample has 20,000 to 25,000 distinct CDR3 sequences, with 6.5% to 8% found just once. Stated time point: sample taken at primary tumor resection. The source material was PBMCs, sampled at surgery. These receptors all stem from a male donor with early-stage non-small cell lung cancer.

In this sample, this clonotype turned up a few times. The CDR3 DNA reads as TGTGCCAGCAGCTTAACGTATAACAATGAGCAGTTCTTC. Translated, it gives CASSLTYNNEQFF. The chain is built from TRBV7-3 and TRBJ2-1, with unresolved D. Germline V gives CDR1 SGHTA, CDR2 FQGTGA. CDR3 length equals 13 residues. V lost 0 bases and J 5 bases, leaving 5 bases between the germline ends.

This chain uses TRBV27 with TRBJ2-5, with D uncertain. Germline CDR1 is MNHEY and CDR2 is SMNVEV (reference sequence). The CDR3 is 13 residues long. V was shortened by 6 bases and J by 2 bases, with 10 bases between the two germline ends. The CDR3 region is CASSRWGQETQYF. The CDR3 coding sequence is TGTGCCAGCAGCAGGTGGGGTCAAGAGACCCAGTACTTC.

The rearrangement uses TRBV12-3 or TRBV12-4 and TRBJ2-5, with D perhaps matching TRBD1 or TRBD2 (5 bases each). V was pared by 4 bases and J by 5 bases, with 20 bases between. CDR3 length equals 16 residues. CDR3 bases: TGTGCCAGCAGTTCGTACCGGGACGCCGAAGGCGAGACCCAGTACTTC. It is translated as CASSSYRDAEGETQYF.

This clonotype was found many times. The chain couples TRBV4-1 to TRBJ1-1; D remains unclear. In germline, CDR1 is MGHRA, CDR2 YSYEKL. CDR3 length equals 14 residues. Trimming pared 6 bases from V and 5 bases from J, leaving 16 bases between. The DNA of the CDR3 is TGCGCCAGCAGATTGTCTAGCTGGGTTACTGAAGCTTTCTTT. This codes for CASRLSSWVTEAFF.

This clonotype was seen at least ten times. The chain joins TRBV28 to TRBJ2-1, with D possibly TRBD1 on 6 matching bases. The germline V gene has CDR1 MDHEN and CDR2 SYDVKM. The CDR3 length is 15 residues. The V gene lost 3 bases and the J gene lost 0 bases, with 9 bases spanning the gap. The CDR3 DNA reads as TGTGCCAGCAGTTTTGGGACAATCTCCTACAATGAGCAGTTCTTC. Protein: CASSFGTISYNEQFF.

At least ten counts were recorded for this clonotype. The V and J genes are TRBV3-1 and TRBJ1-1; 8 positions match TRBD1. J gave up 3 bases and V 4 bases, and 10 bases lay outside the gene matches. This CDR3 comprises 16 residues. CDR1 and CDR2 (germline): LGHDT, YNNKEL (reference sequence). CDR3 in DNA: TGTGCCAGCAGCCGGAACTACAGGGGGATGGACACTGAAGCTTTCTTT. Its translation: CASSRNYRGMDTEAFF.

The V and J genes are TRBV6-1 and TRBJ2-3; 12 nucleotides line up with TRBD2. Germline trimming cut 4 bases from V and 6 bases from J; bases unmatched to any gene: 8. This CDR3 comprises 16 residues. CDR1 is MNHNS, CDR2 SASEGT, per germline. Here the CDR3 reads CASSGRTSGNLDTQYF. CDR3 nucleotides: TGTGCCAGCAGTGGTAGGACTAGCGGGAACTTGGATACGCAGTATTTT.

This clonotype was recorded at least ten times. The chain couples TRBV7-2 to TRBJ2-1; the D is unclear. The CDR3 is 20 amino acids. CDR1 and CDR2 from the germline V gene are SGHTA and FQGNSA. Trimming stripped 1 base from V and 0 bases from J, with 22 bases between. DNA of the CDR3: TGTGCCAGCAGCTTAGGGCTTATGGTAGCTAGAAAGAGCTCCTACAATGAGCAGTTCTTC. This codes for CASSLGLMVARKSSYNEQFF.

This clonotype was seen a handful of times. This rearrangement joins TRBV10-2 to TRBJ2-2, with TRBD2 identical over 7 bases. This CDR3 spans 15 amino acids. V dropped 6 bases and J dropped 5; count of bases not matched to a gene: 9. The germline V gene encodes CDR1 WSHSY and CDR2 SAAADI. The CDR3 spells CASRYRAGNTGELFF. The CDR3 bases are TGCGCCAGCAGATACCGAGCGGGAAATACCGGGGAGCTGTTTTTT.

This clonotype appeared a few times. The rearrangement links TRBV27 to TRBJ1-5, with D uncertain. Germline lookup yields CDR1 MNHEY and CDR2 SMNVEV (reference sequence). The CDR3 has 12 amino acids. Trimming cost V 8 bases and J 7 bases, with 12 bases left between them. CDR3 loop: CASGSAVQPQHF. CDR3 DNA: TGTGCCAGCGGATCGGCTGTGCAGCCCCAGCATTTT.

This clonotype was found many times. V is TRBV25-1 and J is TRBJ2-1, with D perhaps TRBD2 (5 bases). Germline lookup yields CDR1 MGHDK and CDR2 SYGVNS. The CDR3 length is 15 residues. With 2 bases removed from V and 6 bases from J, the gap between germline ends came to 14 bases. For the CDR3, the DNA is TGTGCCAGCAGTGAAGGCTGGCGGGCGGTCAATGAGCAGTTCTTC. It codes for CASSEGWRAVNEQFF.